A selection of T cell receptor beta chains follows, all from one sample in a study of T cell responses to AZD1222 COVID-19 vaccine. Produced via immunoSEQ multiplex PCR; TCRdb's table is partial and in-frame only. Found here are 110,000 or so clones, 80% to 90% of them singletons; the top ten hold approximately 12%. Sequencing was performed on peripheral blood, taken on day 0 of AZD1222 vaccination. All receptors come from an adult in good health. The CDR3 runs from the conserved cysteine through the conserved F or W. Only some rows state a clone size, as once, few, many or a class for expanded clones.

clone size: .
V gene: TRBV10-3
J gene: TRBJ1-6
CDR3 protein: CAIRETGRISPLHF

clone size: .
V gene: TRBV10-3
J gene: TRBJ2-5
CDR3 protein: CAISESTNRVQETQYF

clone size: .
V gene: TRBV19
J gene: TRBJ1-2
CDR3 protein: CASSFGQGVSYTF

clone size: .
V gene: TRBV28
J gene: TRBJ1-3
CDR3 protein: CASSSKRASRHTIYF

clone size: .
V gene: TRBV13
J gene: TRBJ1-2
CDR3 protein: CASSLDVVSGLNYGYTF

clone size: .
V gene: TRBV3-1/TRBV3-2
J gene: TRBJ1-1
CDR3 protein: CASSQDWGRTEAFF

clone size: .
V gene: TRBV7-9
J gene: TRBJ1-2
CDR3 protein: CASRENPRNGYTF

clone size: .
V gene: TRBV6-5
J gene: TRBJ1-5
CDR3 protein: CASTSPGLNQPQHF

clone size: .
V gene: TRBV24-1
J gene: TRBJ1-4
CDR3 protein: CATSDGGRSTNEKLFF

clone size: .
V gene: TRBV12-2
J gene: TRBJ1-1
CDR3 protein: CASSLRGGIEAFF

clone size: .
V gene: TRBV7-6
J gene: TRBJ1-2
CDR3 protein: CASSADNYGYTF

clone size: .
V gene: TRBV6-2/TRBV6-3
J gene: TRBJ2-1
CDR3 protein: CASSYRRTSGVSEQFF

clone size: .
V gene: TRBV5-1
J gene: TRBJ1-5
CDR3 protein: CASSLVGRRPHNQPQHF

clone size: .
V gene: TRBV28
J gene: TRBJ2-1
CDR3 protein: CASSPDAYSYNEQFF

clone size: .
V gene: TRBV5-6
J gene: TRBJ2-6
CDR3 protein: CASSAGTASSGANVLTF

clone size: .
V gene: TRBV7-2
J gene: TRBJ1-1
CDR3 protein: CASTRTGGLTEAFF

clone size: .
V gene: TRBV27
J gene: TRBJ2-5
CDR3 protein: CASSSGQGQETQYF

clone size: .
V gene: TRBV6-5
J gene: TRBJ2-1
CDR3 protein: CASTKSGGVYNEQFF

clone size: once
V gene: TRBV7-9
J gene: TRBJ2-3
CDR3 protein: CASSPGTGHTDTQYF